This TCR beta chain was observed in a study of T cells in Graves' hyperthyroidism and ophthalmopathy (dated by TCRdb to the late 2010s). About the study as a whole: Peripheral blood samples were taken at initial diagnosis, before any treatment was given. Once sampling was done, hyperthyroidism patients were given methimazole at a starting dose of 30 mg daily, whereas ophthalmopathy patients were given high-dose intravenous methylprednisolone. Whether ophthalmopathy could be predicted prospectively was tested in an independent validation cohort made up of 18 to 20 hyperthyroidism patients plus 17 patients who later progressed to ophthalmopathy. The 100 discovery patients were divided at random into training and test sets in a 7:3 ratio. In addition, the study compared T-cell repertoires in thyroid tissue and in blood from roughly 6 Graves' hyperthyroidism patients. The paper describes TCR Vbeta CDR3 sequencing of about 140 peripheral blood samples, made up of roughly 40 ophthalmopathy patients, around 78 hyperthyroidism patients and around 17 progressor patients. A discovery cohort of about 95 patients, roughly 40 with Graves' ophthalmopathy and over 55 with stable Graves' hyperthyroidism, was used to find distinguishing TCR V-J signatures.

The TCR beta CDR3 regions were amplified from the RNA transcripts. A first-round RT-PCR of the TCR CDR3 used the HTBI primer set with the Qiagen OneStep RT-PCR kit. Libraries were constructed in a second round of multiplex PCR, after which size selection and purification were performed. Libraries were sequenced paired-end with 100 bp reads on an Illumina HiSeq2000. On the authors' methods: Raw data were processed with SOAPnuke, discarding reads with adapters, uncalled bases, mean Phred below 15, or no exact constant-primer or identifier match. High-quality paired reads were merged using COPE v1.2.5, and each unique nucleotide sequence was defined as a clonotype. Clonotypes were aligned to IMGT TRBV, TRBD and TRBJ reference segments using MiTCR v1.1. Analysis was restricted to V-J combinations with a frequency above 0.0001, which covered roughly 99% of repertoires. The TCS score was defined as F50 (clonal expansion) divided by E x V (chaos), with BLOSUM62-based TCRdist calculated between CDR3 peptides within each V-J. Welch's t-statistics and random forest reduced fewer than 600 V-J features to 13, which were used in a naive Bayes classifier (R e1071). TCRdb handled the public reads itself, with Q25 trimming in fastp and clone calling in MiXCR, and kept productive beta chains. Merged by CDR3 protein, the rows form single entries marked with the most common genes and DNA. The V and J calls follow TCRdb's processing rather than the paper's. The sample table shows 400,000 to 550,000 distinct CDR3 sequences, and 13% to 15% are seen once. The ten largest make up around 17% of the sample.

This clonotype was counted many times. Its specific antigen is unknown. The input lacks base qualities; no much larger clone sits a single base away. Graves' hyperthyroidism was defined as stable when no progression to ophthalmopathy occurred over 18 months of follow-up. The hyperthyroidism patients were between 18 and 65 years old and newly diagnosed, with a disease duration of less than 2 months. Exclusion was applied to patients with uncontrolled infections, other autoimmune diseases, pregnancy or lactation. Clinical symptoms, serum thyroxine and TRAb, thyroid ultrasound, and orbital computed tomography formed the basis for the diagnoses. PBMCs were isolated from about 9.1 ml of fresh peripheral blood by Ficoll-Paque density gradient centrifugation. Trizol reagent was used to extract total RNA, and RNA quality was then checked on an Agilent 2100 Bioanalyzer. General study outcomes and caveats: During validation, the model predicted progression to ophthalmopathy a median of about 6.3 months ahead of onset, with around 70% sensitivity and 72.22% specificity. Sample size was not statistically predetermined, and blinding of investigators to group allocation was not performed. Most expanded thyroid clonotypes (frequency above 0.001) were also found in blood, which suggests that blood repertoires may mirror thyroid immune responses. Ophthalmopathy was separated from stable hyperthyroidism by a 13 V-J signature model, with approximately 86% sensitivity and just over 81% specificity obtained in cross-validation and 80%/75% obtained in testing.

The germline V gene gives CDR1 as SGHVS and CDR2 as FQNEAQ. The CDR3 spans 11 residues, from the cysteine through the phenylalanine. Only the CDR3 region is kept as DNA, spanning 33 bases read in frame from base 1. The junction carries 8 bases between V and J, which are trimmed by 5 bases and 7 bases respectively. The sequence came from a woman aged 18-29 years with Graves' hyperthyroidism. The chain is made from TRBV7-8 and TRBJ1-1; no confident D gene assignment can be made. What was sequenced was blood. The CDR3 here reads CASSLNHEAFF. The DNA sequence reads TGTGCCAGCAGCCTCAATCATGAAGCTTTCTTT.